The source of this T cell receptor (beta chain) is a study of blood T cell repertoires in COVID-19. Profiled with immunoSEQ multiplex PCR; TCRdb holds only in-frame clones, not every one. The sample contains approximately 150,000 clones, 85% to 90% of which appear only once. Germline V CDR1 and CDR2: LGHDT, YNNKEL (reference sequence). Trimming took off 2 bases at V and 6 bases at J, with 6 bases between the two ends. CDR3 length: 12 residues. This clone was recorded a few times. The sample consisted of peripheral blood. This TCR was sampled from a woman between 50 and 59 years old with active or convalescent COVID-19. This chain connects TRBV3-1 (or the pseudogene TRBV3-2) to TRBJ2-3; D gene uncertain. The CDR3 DNA follows: TGTGCCAGCAGCCAAATGGAGGATACGCAGTATTTT. This sequence encodes CASSQMEDTQYF.